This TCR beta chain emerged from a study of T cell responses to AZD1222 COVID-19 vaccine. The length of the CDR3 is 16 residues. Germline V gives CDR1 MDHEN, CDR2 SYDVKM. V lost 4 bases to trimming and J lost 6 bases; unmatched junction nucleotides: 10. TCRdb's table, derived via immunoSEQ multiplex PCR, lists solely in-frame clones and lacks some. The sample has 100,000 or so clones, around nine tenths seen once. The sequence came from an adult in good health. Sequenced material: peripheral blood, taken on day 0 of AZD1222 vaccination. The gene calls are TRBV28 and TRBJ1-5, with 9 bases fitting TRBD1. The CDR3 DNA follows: TGTGCCAGCAGTTCCTCCGGGACAGGGCCCTCTCAGCCCCAGCATTTT. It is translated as CASSSSGTGPSQPQHF. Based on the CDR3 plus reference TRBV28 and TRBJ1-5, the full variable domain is DVKVTQSSRYLVKRTGEKVFLECVQDMDHENMFWYRQDPGLGLRLIYFSYDVKMKEKGDIPEGYSVSREKKERFSLILESASTNQTSMYLCASSSSGTGPSQPQHFGDGTRLSIL.